The 21 T cell receptor beta chains reported below all come from one sample, sequenced in a study of cytomegalovirus exposure and HLA in healthy donors. The method was immunoSEQ multiplex PCR; TCRdb's version includes in-frame clones alone and lacks a portion of them. Of around 300,000 clones in the sample, about 90% were seen once. The sample consisted of PBMCs. All receptors derive from a woman in her twenties or thirties in good health and CMV-seropositive.

The CDR3 loop is CASTRKDRGQLIGTSGRAYEQFF. The CDR3 bases are TGTGCCAGCACCAGAAAGGACAGGGGACAACTGATAGGAACTAGCGGGAGGGCCTATGAGCAGTTCTTC. The chain combines TRBV28 with TRBJ2-1, with 13 bases aligning to TRBD2. CDR3 length: 23 amino acids. V shed 7 bases, J shed 8 bases, and the junction held 32 bases outside the gene matches. Germline CDR1 is MDHEN and CDR2 is SYDVKM.

This chain links TRBV28 with TRBJ2-1; TRBD2 agrees at 9 bases. The germline V gene has CDR1 MDHEN and CDR2 SYDVKM. The CDR3 totals 16 residues. V lost 5 bases to trimming and J lost 4 bases; unmatched junction nucleotides: 9. The CDR3 here is CASSTVTSGTYNEQFF. DNA of the CDR3: TGTGCCAGCAGTACCGTGACTAGCGGAACTTACAATGAGCAGTTCTTC. Full variable domain (outside the CDR3, taken from reference TRBV28 and TRBJ2-1): DVKVTQSSRYLVKRTGEKVFLECVQDMDHENMFWYRQDPGLGLRLIYFSYDVKMKEKGDIPEGYSVSREKKERFSLILESASTNQTSMYLCASSTVTSGTYNEQFFGPGTRLTVL.

This clone has a handful of counts. The rearrangement joins TRBV14 to TRBJ1-3; tentatively, D is TRBD1 (5 bases). Deletions cut 7 bases from V and 0 bases from J, with 10 bases between. Germline V gene sequence: CDR1 SGHDN, CDR2 FVKESK. This CDR3 is 14 amino acids long. As DNA, the CDR3 is TGTGCCAGCACCAAGGGGACCTCTGGAAACACCATATATTTT. Amino acid sequence: CASTKGTSGNTIYF. Full variable domain (outside the CDR3, taken from reference TRBV14 and TRBJ1-3): EAGVTQFPSHSVIEKGQTVTLRCDPISGHDNLYWYRRVMGKEIKFLLHFVKESKQDESGMPNNRFLAERTGGTYSTLKVQPAELEDSGVYFCASTKGTSGNTIYFGEGSWLTVV.

The CDR3: CASSQEMGVGDTQYF. The CDR3 nucleotides read TGCGCCAGCAGCCAAGAGATGGGAGTTGGAGATACGCAGTATTTT. This chain joins TRBV4-3 and TRBJ2-3; tentative D call: TRBD2 (5 bases). Trimming took 0 bases from V and 5 from J, leaving 12 bases between them. From germline, CDR1 is LGHNA and CDR2 YSLEER. This CDR3 is 15 amino acids long.

The chain recombines TRBV2 with TRBJ1-5; unclear D gene. The V gene's germline CDR1 is SNHLY and CDR2 FYNNEI. V dropped 1 base and J dropped 1 base, with 11 bases sitting between them. This CDR3 spans 16 amino acids. The CDR3 here is CASSEGGFRSNQPQHF. Written as DNA, the CDR3 is TGTGCCAGCAGTGAAGGGGGTTTTAGAAGCAATCAGCCCCAGCATTTT.

The chain links TRBV28 to TRBJ1-2; 7 bases fit TRBD1. The CDR3 totals 16 residues. Germline CDR1 reads MDHEN; CDR2 reads SYDVKM. The junction had 14 bases not matched to a gene; V was cut back by 8 bases and J by 2 bases. The CDR3 spells CASGDRVTMLNYGYTF. CDR3 nucleotide sequence: TGTGCCAGCGGAGACAGGGTTACGATGCTCAACTATGGCTACACCTTC.

The chain has TRBV5-1 and TRBJ2-1, with D uncertain. This CDR3 has 15 residues. The ends were cut back, 0 bases at V and 2 bases at J, with 9 bases in the middle. The germline gives CDR1 SGHRS, CDR2 YFSETQ. The CDR3 reads CASSLAPGTYNEQFF. In DNA, the CDR3 is TGCGCCAGCAGCTTGGCCCCAGGCACCTACAATGAGCAGTTCTTC.

J is TRBJ1-1 and V is TRBV6-5, with TRBD1 matching 8 bases. The CDR3 spans 14 residues. Germline V CDR1 and CDR2: MNHEY, SVGAGI. After removal of 7 bases from V and 9 bases from J, the junction contained 13 bases not matched to a gene. The chain's CDR3 is CASTPTGGLVKAFF. The CDR3, as DNA: TGTGCCAGCACCCCAACAGGGGGACTCGTAAAAGCTTTCTTT.

This sequence joins TRBV7-6 and TRBJ2-1; weak D call: TRBD2 (5 bases). The ends were cut back, 4 bases at V and 8 bases at J, with 12 bases in the middle. Germline values: CDR1 SGHVS, CDR2 FNYEAQ. The length of the CDR3 is 13 residues. CDR3 DNA sequence: TGTGCCAGCAGCTCCATGTCAGCGGATGAGCAGTTCTTC. It specifies CASSSMSADEQFF.

The chain recombines TRBV19 with TRBJ2-3, with no clear D. CDR3 length equals 14 residues. Trimming took 4 bases from V and 6 from J, leaving 14 bases between them. Germline CDR1 reads LNHDA; CDR2 reads SQIVND (reference sequence). CDR3 protein: CASSKTSSADTQYF. The CDR3 nucleotides are TGTGCCAGTAGTAAGACATCCTCTGCCGATACGCAGTATTTT.

The chain uses TRBV18 and TRBJ2-5; no definite D call. V lost 0 bases to trimming and J lost 5 bases, with 7 bases between them. From germline, CDR1 is KGHSH and CDR2 LQKENI. The CDR3 has 13 residues. This CDR3 is CASSPPFLETQYF. Written as DNA, the CDR3 is TGTGCCAGCTCACCACCGTTTTTGGAGACCCAGTACTTC.

The DNA for the CDR3 is TGTGCCAGCACCCTGACAGGGAATGGGGAAAAACTGTTTTTT. It is translated as CASTLTGNGEKLFF. The J gene is TRBJ1-4, the V gene TRBV7-2; 7 bases map to TRBD1. The CDR3 covers 14 residues. Unmatched junction bases numbered 10, after V lost 7 bases and J lost 8 bases. Germline V CDR1 and CDR2: SGHTA, FQGNSA.

This chain links TRBV29-1 with TRBJ1-1; no firm D call. The length of the CDR3 is 11 residues. The V end lost 0 bases, the J end lost 6 bases, and 5 bases lay between the germline ends. Germline CDR1 is SQVTM and CDR2 is ANQGSEA. CDR3 DNA sequence: TGCAGCGTTGAAGATCGACCTGAAGCTTTCTTT. Translation: CSVEDRPEAFF.

This chain connects TRBV27 to TRBJ1-2; D possibly corresponds to TRBD1 (6 bases). The V end lost 2 bases, the J end lost 4 bases, and 14 bases lay between the germline ends. The CDR3 is made up of 15 amino acids. CDR1 and CDR2 (germline): MNHEY, SMNVEV (reference sequence). CDR3 in DNA: TGTGCCAGCAGTTTAGCGGGACACACTATCTATGGCTACACCTTC. Translating it yields CASSLAGHTIYGYTF.

The V and J genes are TRBV6-7 and TRBJ2-7; 13 positions agree with TRBD2. TRBV6-7 carries the ORF label, with uncertain function. This CDR3 has 17 amino acids. Trimming at V came to 4 bases and at J to 5 bases, leaving 11 bases not matched to a gene. CDR3 in amino acids: CASSFLLAGGPWDEQYF. The CDR3 DNA sequence: TGTGCCAGCAGTTTCCTACTAGCGGGAGGGCCATGGGACGAGCAGTACTTC.

This clone has only one observation. The chain employs TRBV29-1 and TRBJ2-2; 9 nucleotides agree with TRBD1. Trimming took 5 bases from V and 5 from J; bases not matched to a gene: 6. CDR1 and CDR2 (germline): SQVTM, ANQGSEA. The CDR3 has 14 residues. CDR3 nucleotide sequence: TGCAGCGTTCCCCGGACAGGGGTGACCGGGGAGCTGTTTTTT. Protein: CSVPRTGVTGELFF.

Only one count was recorded for this clone. The chain has TRBV28 and TRBJ2-7, with D maybe TRBD2 (5 bases). The germline CDR1 and CDR2 sequences are MDHEN and SYDVKM. Trimming took 3 bases from V and 0 from J, leaving 9 bases between them. The length of the CDR3 is 14 residues. The DNA for the CDR3 is TGTGCCAGCAGTTTCTCGCGGGTCTCCTACGAGCAGTACTTC. Translation gives CASSFSRVSYEQYF.

The chain recombines TRBV25-1 with TRBJ2-3, with 10 bases matching TRBD2. The V and J ends lost 8 bases and 2 bases, in that order; junction bases with no gene match: 4. CDR1 MGHDK and CDR2 SYGVNS come from the germline V gene. This CDR3 comprises 14 residues. CDR3 amino acids: CASQREGHTDTQYF. CDR3 in DNA: TGTGCCAGCCAGCGGGAGGGCCACACAGATACGCAGTATTTT.

The CDR3 sequence is CASSQRPHRDEQYF. In nucleotides, the CDR3 is TGCGCCAGCAGCCAGAGGCCACACAGGGACGAGCAGTACTTC. This sequence joins TRBV4-3 and TRBJ2-7; a weak D match, TRBD1 (6 bases). Germline V lookup: CDR1 LGHNA, CDR2 YSLEER. The CDR3 totals 14 residues. Deletions cut 3 bases from V and 5 bases from J, with 14 bases between.

This clone came up a few times. The chain joins TRBV15 to TRBJ1-1; the D is unclear. Germline CDR1 and CDR2: LNHNV and YYDKDF (reference sequence). Trimming left V 0 bases short and J 1 base short, with 3 bases between. CDR3 length: 13 residues. CDR3 nucleotides: TGTGCCACCAGCAGAGATGAGAACACTGAAGCTTTCTTT. Its protein is CATSRDENTEAFF.

The V and J genes are TRBV5-4 and TRBJ2-3; D unclear. Between the trimmed V and J ends, which lost 1 base and 4 bases, there was a span of 4 bases. The CDR3 contains 12 residues. Looked up from germline, CDR1 is SGHNT and CDR2 is YYREEE (reference sequence). CDR3 sequence reads: CASSLQSDTQYF. In DNA form, the CDR3 reads TGTGCCAGCAGCTTGCAATCAGATACGCAGTATTTT.